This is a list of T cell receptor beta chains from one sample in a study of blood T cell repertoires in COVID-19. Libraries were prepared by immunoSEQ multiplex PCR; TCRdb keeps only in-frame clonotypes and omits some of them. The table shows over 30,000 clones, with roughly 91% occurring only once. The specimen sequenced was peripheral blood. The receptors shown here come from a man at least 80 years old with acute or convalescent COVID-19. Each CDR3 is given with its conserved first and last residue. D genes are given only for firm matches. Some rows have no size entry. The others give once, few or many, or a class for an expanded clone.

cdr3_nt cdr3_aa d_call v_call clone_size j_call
TGCGCCAGCAGCCAAGATCAAGGCTTCAGGGGAACCTTCTCTGGGGCCAACGTCCTGACTTTC CASSQDQGFRGTFSGANVLTF NA TRBV4-1 NA TRBJ2-6
TGCGCCAGCAGCTGGACAGGGGGCAATCAGCCCCAGCATTTT CASSWTGGNQPQHF TRBD1 TRBV5-1 NA TRBJ1-5
TGTGCCAGCAGCCAACTATACAGGGGGCTTCAAGAGACCCAGTACTTC CASSQLYRGLQETQYF TRBD1 TRBV3-1/TRBV3-2 NA TRBJ2-5
TGTGCCAGCAGCTTAGGAGTACAGGGGGATGAAAAACTGTTTTTT CASSLGVQGDEKLFF TRBD1 TRBV7-8 NA TRBJ1-4
TGTGCCAGCAGTTTCTTCCCCTACGAGCAGTACTTC CASSFFPYEQYF NA TRBV28 NA TRBJ2-7
TGTGCCAGCAGCCAAGAGAGGTGGCCAGGGGACTACACCTTC CASSQERWPGDYTF NA TRBV3-1/TRBV3-2 NA TRBJ1-2
TGTGCCAGCAGCATGGACAGGGACTACGAGCAGTACTTC CASSMDRDYEQYF TRBD1 TRBV5-4 NA TRBJ2-7
TGTGCCAGCAGCCAAGAGTGGGGGCCTTGGAACGGCTACACCTTC CASSQEWGPWNGYTF NA TRBV4-2 few TRBJ1-2
TGTGCCAGCAGGGCAGGTGGCACAGATACGCAGTATTTT CASRAGGTDTQYF NA TRBV28 NA TRBJ2-3
TGCGCCAGCAGCTTGAAGAAGGGAGCGACTAATGAAAAACTGTTTTTT CASSLKKGATNEKLFF NA TRBV5-1 NA TRBJ1-4
TGTGCCAGCAGTGAGGAGTATAGCAATCAGCCCCAGCATTTT CASSEEYSNQPQHF NA TRBV6-1 once TRBJ1-5
TGTGCCACCACGGGGGGCCGTAGGGGGACTGAAGCTTTCTTT CATTGGRRGTEAFF NA TRBV28 NA TRBJ1-1
TGTGCCAGCAGTCCCCCTAGACCCAGCTACACCTTC CASSPPRPSYTF NA TRBV28 NA TRBJ1-2
TGTGCCAGTATCCCCGGGACATCTTACAATGAGCAGTTCTTC CASIPGTSYNEQFF NA TRBV19 NA TRBJ2-1
TGTGCCAGCAGCTCGCGAGCGGGGGCGTCGGGGGAGCAGTACTTC CASSSRAGASGEQYF TRBD2 TRBV5-4 NA TRBJ2-7
TGTGCCAGCAGCCAAGATACCTCAGGGGTCGGGGAAAAACTGTTTTTT CASSQDTSGVGEKLFF NA TRBV3-1/TRBV3-2 NA TRBJ1-4
TGTGCCAGCAGCACGGACAGGGGGGAACTGTTTTTT CASSTDRGELFF TRBD1 TRBV5-4 NA TRBJ1-4
TGTGCCAGTGGCCATGAGGGTGATGAGCAGTTCTTC CASGHEGDEQFF NA TRBV19 NA TRBJ2-1
TGCAGCGTTGAAGTTGGTACAGGGGACTACGAGCAGTACTTC CSVEVGTGDYEQYF TRBD1 TRBV29-1 NA TRBJ2-7
TGTGCCTGGAGTGCACAGGGGTTTATCGCAGATACGCAGTATTTT CAWSAQGFIADTQYF TRBD1 TRBV30 NA TRBJ2-3
TGTGCCAGTAGGCAGGAGGGGTTGAACACTGAAGCTTTCTTT CASRQEGLNTEAFF NA TRBV19 NA TRBJ1-1
TGTGCCAGCAGCCTGGCAGGGGCGGATGGCTACACCTTC CASSLAGADGYTF NA TRBV5-4 few TRBJ1-2
TGTGCCAGCAGCTTAGGGATAGCGGGTCACAATGAGCAGTTCTTC CASSLGIAGHNEQFF TRBD2 TRBV7-2 NA TRBJ2-1
TGTGCCAGCAGCAAAGTTGGCGGCGGGATGTACGAGCAGTACTTC CASSKVGGGMYEQYF NA TRBV21-1 NA TRBJ2-7
TGTGCCAGTAGTATGGGGCCAGCAGTAATGAACACTGAAGCTTTCTTT CASSMGPAVMNTEAFF NA TRBV19 once TRBJ1-1
TGCGCCAGCAGCTTGGTAGCGATAGATAATTCACCCCTCCACTTT CASSLVAIDNSPLHF NA TRBV5-1 NA TRBJ1-6
TGTGCCAGTACCTCGGGACAGGGAAACTACAATGAGCAGTTCTTC CASTSGQGNYNEQFF TRBD1 TRBV19 NA TRBJ2-1
TGCGCCAGCAGCTTGATGCCGGGACAGGGGAGGATGAACACTGAAGCTTTCTTT CASSLMPGQGRMNTEAFF TRBD1 TRBV5-1 NA TRBJ1-1
TGTGCCAGCCGGGACAGTTATAGCAATCAGCCCCAGCATTTT CASRDSYSNQPQHF TRBD1 TRBV27 NA TRBJ1-5
TGTGCCAGCAGTTTAGGAGAGGGCGAGCAGTACTTC CASSLGEGEQYF NA TRBV12-3/TRBV12-4 NA TRBJ2-7
TGTGCCAGCAGCTTGACTAGCCGGAATCAGCCCCAGCATTTT CASSLTSRNQPQHF NA TRBV7-8 NA TRBJ1-5
TGTGCCAGCAGCCGCGCGATCCCTCCGGGACTAGCGGGGGTGGTTGGCACAAATGAGCAGTTCTTC CASSRAIPPGLAGVVGTNEQFF TRBD2 TRBV14 NA TRBJ2-1
TGTGCCACCAGCAGAGGAGGGGGCAGCAATCAGCCCCAGCATTTT CATSRGGGSNQPQHF TRBD1 TRBV15 NA TRBJ1-5
TGCGCCAGCAGCCAAGCGGCGGGGGGAGGTAATGAGCAGTTCTTC CASSQAAGGGNEQFF TRBD2 TRBV4-1 NA TRBJ2-1
TGTGCCAGCAGTTCCCCCCGGACAGGGTTCAAAAAACTGTTTTTT CASSSPRTGFKKLFF TRBD1 TRBV28 NA TRBJ1-4